The 4 T cell receptor beta chains listed next were all sequenced from one sample in a study of CD8 T cells in ankylosing spondylitis. TCRdb used MiXCR to reprocess the 5' RACE reads, holding one entry per CDR3 protein. The sample yields 200,000 to 250,000 distinct CDR3 sequences, roughly 24% seen once. Sequenced: blood, either unsorted or a sorted T cell fraction (not recorded which). Source of these receptors: a male donor with ankylosing spondylitis or in good health (not recorded which).

The sample holds many counts of this clonotype. J is TRBJ2-3 and V is TRBV7-9, with 7 nucleotides matching TRBD1. Germline V CDR1 and CDR2: SEHNR, FQNEAQ (reference sequence). The CDR3 contains 17 residues. The J segment lost 0 bases and the V segment lost 5 bases, leaving 11 bases of the junction unmatched. This CDR3 is CASSPGYRGRSTDTQYF. CDR3 DNA: TGTGCCAGCAGCCCGGGGTACAGGGGCCGGAGCACAGATACGCAGTATTTT.

This clonotype was counted only a few times. V is TRBV20-1 and J is TRBJ2-7, with 12 bases matching TRBD2. The V segment lost 6 bases and the J segment 13 bases; nucleotides outside the gene matches: 10. Per the germline V gene, CDR1 is DFQATT and CDR2 is SNEGSKA (reference sequence). This CDR3 is built from 12 residues. For the CDR3, the DNA is TGCAGTGCCACGGGGACTAGCGGGTATAACTACTTC. Protein: CSATGTSGYNYF.

J is TRBJ1-2 and V is TRBV5-5; D unresolved. Germline CDR1 and CDR2: SGHKS and YYEKEE (reference sequence). With 0 bases removed from V and 7 bases from J, the gap between germline ends came to 10 bases. The CDR3 consists of 13 residues. CDR3 protein: CASSLDGIGGYTF. The CDR3 DNA is TGTGCCAGCAGCTTGGACGGGATAGGTGGCTACACCTTC.

This clonotype was seen repeatedly, ten times or more. The J gene is TRBJ1-3, the V gene TRBV12-3 or TRBV12-4, with D possibly TRBD1 on 5 matching bases. This CDR3 has 13 amino acids. Trimming cost V 6 bases and J 1 base, with 7 bases left between them. The CDR3 coding sequence is TGTGCCAGCAGACAGGATTCTGGAAACACCATATATTTT. Protein: CASRQDSGNTIYF.